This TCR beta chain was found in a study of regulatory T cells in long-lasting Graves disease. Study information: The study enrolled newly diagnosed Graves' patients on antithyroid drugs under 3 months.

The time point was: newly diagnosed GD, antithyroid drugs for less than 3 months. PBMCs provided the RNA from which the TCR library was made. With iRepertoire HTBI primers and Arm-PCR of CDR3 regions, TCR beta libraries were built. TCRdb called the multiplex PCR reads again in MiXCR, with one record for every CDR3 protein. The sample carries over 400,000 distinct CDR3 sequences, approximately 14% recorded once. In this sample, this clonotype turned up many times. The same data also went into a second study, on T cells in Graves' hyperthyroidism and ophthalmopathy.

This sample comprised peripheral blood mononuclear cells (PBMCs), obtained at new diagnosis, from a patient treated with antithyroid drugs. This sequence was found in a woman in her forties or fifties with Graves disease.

CDR3 DNA: TGTGCCAGCAACCGACTTGGAGAGACCCAGTACTTC. As protein: CASNRLGETQYF. The chain is built from TRBV28 and TRBJ2-5; unclear D gene. Trimming took off 7 bases at V and 4 bases at J, with 10 bases between the two ends. This CDR3 comprises 12 residues. CDR1 is MDHEN, CDR2 SYDVKM, per germline.